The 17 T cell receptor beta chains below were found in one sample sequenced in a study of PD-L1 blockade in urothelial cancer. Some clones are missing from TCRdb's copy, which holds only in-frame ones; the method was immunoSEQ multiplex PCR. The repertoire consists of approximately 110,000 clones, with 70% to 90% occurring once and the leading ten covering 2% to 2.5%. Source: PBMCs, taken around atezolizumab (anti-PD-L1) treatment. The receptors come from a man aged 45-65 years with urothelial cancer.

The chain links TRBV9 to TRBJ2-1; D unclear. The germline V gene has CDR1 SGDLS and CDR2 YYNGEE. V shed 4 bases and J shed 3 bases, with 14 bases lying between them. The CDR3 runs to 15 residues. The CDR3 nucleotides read TGTGCCAGCAGCTTTAGTGGTGCCGACTACAATGAGCAGTTCTTC. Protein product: CASSFSGADYNEQFF.

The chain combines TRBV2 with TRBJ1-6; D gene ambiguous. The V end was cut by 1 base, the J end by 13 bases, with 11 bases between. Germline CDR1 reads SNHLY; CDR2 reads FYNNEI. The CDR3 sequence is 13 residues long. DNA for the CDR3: TGTGCCAGCAGTGAAGGCGGAGGAGTCCCCCTCCACTTT. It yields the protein CASSEGGGVPLHF.

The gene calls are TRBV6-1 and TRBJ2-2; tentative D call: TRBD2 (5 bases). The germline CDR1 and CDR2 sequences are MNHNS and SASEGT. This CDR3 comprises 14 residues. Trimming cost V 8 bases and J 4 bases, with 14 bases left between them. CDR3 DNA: TGTGCCAGCTACGCATCCGCGGGCACCGGGGAGCTGTTTTTT. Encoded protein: CASYASAGTGELFF.

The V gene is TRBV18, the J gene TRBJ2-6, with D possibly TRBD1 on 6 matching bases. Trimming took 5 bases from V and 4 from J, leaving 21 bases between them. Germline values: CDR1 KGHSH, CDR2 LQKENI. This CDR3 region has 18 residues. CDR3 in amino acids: CASSRAQGAQSGANVLTF. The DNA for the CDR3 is TGTGCCAGCTCAAGAGCACAGGGTGCCCAGTCAGGGGCCAACGTCCTGACTTTC.

CDR3 nucleotide sequence: TGTGCCTGGAGTGTAAAGCGGGCCAATAATGAAAAACTGTTTTTT. Residues: CAWSVKRANNEKLFF. This chain uses TRBV30 with TRBJ1-4; D is ambiguous. The CDR3 totals 15 residues. Germline lookup yields CDR1 GTSNPN and CDR2 SVGIG (reference sequence). Trimming removed 0 bases from V and 4 bases from J, with 12 bases in between.

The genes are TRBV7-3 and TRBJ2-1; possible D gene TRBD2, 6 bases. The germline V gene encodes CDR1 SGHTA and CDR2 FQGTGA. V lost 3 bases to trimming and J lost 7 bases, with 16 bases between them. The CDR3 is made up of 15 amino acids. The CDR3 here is CASSFGGTSGNEQFF. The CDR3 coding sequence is TGTGCCAGCAGCTTTGGAGGGACCTCCGGGAATGAGCAGTTCTTC. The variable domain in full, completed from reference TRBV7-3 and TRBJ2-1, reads GAGVSQTPSNKVTEKGKYVELRCDPISGHTALYWYRQSLGQGPEFLIYFQGTGAADDSGLPNDRFFAVRPEGSVSTLKIQRTERGDSAVYLCASSFGGTSGNEQFFGPGTRLTVL.

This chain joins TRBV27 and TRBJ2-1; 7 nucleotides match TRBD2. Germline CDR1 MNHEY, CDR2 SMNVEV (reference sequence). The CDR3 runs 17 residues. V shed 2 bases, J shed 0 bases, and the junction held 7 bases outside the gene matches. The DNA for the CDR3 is TGTGCCAGCAGTTTAGGAGGGACTACGGGCTCCTACAATGAGCAGTTCTTC. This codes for CASSLGGTTGSYNEQFF.

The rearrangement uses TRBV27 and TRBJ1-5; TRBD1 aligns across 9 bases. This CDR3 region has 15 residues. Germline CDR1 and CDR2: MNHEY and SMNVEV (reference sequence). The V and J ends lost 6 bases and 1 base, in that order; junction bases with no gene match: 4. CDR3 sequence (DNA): TGTGCCAGCAGGGCCGGGACAGGGAGCAATCAGCCCCAGCATTTT. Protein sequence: CASRAGTGSNQPQHF.

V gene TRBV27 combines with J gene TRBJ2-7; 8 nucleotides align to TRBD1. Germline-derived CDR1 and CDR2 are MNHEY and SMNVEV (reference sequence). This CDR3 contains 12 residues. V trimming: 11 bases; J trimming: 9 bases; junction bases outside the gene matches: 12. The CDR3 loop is CASRTGYTRQYF. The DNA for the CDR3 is TGTGCCTCCAGGACAGGGTACACTCGGCAGTACTTC.

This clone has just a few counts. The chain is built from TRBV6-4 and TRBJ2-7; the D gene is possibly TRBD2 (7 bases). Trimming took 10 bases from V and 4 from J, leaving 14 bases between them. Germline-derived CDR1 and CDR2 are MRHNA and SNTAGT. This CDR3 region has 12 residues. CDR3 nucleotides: TGTGCCAAGGTAGGGGGGGAGTACGAGCAGTACTTC. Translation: CAKVGGEYEQYF.

The CDR3 spells CASSAREGLGGELFF. The CDR3 bases are TGTGCCAGCTCAGCGCGGGAGGGCCTCGGCGGGGAGCTGTTTTTT. The chain combines TRBV18 with TRBJ2-2; TRBD2 matches at 9 bases. The germline V gene encodes CDR1 KGHSH and CDR2 LQKENI. The CDR3 consists of 15 residues. Losses at the gene ends were 5 bases for V and 7 bases for J; bases not matched to a gene: 8.

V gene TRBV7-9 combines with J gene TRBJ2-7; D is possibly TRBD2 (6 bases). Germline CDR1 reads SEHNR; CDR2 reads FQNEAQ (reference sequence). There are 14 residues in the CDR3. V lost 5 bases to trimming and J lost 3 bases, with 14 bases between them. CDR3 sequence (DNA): TGTGCCAGCAGCCCTGGACGGGGGTACTACGAGCAGTACTTC. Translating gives CASSPGRGYYEQYF.

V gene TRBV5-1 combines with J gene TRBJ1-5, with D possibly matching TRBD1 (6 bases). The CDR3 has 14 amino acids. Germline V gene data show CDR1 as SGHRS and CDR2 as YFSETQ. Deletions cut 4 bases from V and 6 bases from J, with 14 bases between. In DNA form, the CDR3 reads TGCGCCAGCAGCGAGACAGCAGGGGCTCAGCCCCAGCATTTT. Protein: CASSETAGAQPQHF.

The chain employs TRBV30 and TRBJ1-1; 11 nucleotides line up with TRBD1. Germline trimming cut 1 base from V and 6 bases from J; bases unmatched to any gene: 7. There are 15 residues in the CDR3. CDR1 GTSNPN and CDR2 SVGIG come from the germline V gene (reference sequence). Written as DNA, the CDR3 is TGTGCCTGGAGTGCCGGGACAGGGGGGAAGCCTGAAGCTTTCTTT. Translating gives CAWSAGTGGKPEAFF.

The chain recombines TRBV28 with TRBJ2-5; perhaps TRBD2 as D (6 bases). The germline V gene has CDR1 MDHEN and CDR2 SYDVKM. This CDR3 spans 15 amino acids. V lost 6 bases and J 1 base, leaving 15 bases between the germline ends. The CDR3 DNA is TGTGCCAGCAGAGCTGACCCGGGAGCCCAAGAGACCCAGTACTTC. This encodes CASRADPGAQETQYF. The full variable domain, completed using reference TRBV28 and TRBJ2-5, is DVKVTQSSRYLVKRTGEKVFLECVQDMDHENMFWYRQDPGLGLRLIYFSYDVKMKEKGDIPEGYSVSREKKERFSLILESASTNQTSMYLCASRADPGAQETQYFGPGTRLLVL.

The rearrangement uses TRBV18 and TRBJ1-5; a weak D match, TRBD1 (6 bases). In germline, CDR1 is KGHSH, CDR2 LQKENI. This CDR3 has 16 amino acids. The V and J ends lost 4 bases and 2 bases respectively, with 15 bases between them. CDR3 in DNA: TGTGCCAGCTCACTCAACAGGGAACAGGGCAATCAGCCCCAGCATTTT. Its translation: CASSLNREQGNQPQHF.

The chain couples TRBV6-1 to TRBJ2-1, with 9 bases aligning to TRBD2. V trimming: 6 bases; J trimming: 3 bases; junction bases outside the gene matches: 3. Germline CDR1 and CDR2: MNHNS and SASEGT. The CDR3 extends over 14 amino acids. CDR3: CASRLAGNYNEQFF. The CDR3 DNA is TGTGCCAGCAGGCTAGCGGGGAACTACAATGAGCAGTTCTTC.